This TCR beta chain was obtained from a study of blood T cell repertoires in COVID-19. In the study overall: Both acute and convalescent COVID-19 samples were obtained from the United States, Italy and Spain. From T cells, B-cell-depleted T cells, or PBMCs came the material, which was cDNA or gDNA.

Profiled with immunoSEQ multiplex PCR; TCRdb holds only in-frame clones, not every one. This sample has approximately 280,000 clones, with 70% to 90% found just once. The sequence derives from a young man with active or convalescent COVID-19. The sample consisted of peripheral blood.

This chain's CDR3 is CSASTAGGPETQYF. As DNA, the CDR3 is TGCAGTGCTAGTACAGCGGGGGGCCCAGAGACCCAGTACTTC. The rearrangement joins TRBV20-1 to TRBJ2-5, with 9 nucleotides matching TRBD2. CDR3 length: 14 amino acids. The V gene's germline CDR1 is DFQATT and CDR2 SNEGSKA (reference sequence). V dropped 3 bases and J dropped 4; count of bases not matched to a gene: 6.